This TCR beta chain was found in a study of T cells in Graves' hyperthyroidism and ophthalmopathy. As for this clonotype: Its antigen is as yet unknown.

Trimming took off 1 base at V and 11 bases at J, with 18 bases between the two ends. The germline V gene encodes CDR1 LNHDA and CDR2 SQIVND (reference sequence). The CDR3 extends over 16 amino acids. Amplification targeted TCR beta CDR3 regions from RNA transcripts. Carried out on the TCR CDR3, a first-round RT-PCR used the HTBI primer set. TCRdb fed the multiplex PCR reads into MiXCR, producing one record per CDR3 protein. The sample contains roughly 600,000 distinct CDR3 sequences, 14% of which appear only once. Points from the study as a whole: Blood held most thyroid clonotypes expanded above 0.001 frequency.

Disease lasting under 3 months, a NOSPECS grade of at least 4, and a Clinical Activity Score of at least 3 were features of the ophthalmopathy patients. Diagnoses used clinical symptoms, serum thyroxine and TRAb, thyroid ultrasound and orbital computed tomography. Sequenced material: blood. The chain couples TRBV19 to TRBJ1-6; D might be TRBD1 (6 bases). The sequence was obtained from a woman in her forties or fifties with Graves' ophthalmopathy. The CDR3 spells CASSIARGRLETPLHF. The CDR3 region has the DNA TGTGCCAGTAGTATAGCCCGGGGGCGGCTTGAAACACCCCTCCACTTT.